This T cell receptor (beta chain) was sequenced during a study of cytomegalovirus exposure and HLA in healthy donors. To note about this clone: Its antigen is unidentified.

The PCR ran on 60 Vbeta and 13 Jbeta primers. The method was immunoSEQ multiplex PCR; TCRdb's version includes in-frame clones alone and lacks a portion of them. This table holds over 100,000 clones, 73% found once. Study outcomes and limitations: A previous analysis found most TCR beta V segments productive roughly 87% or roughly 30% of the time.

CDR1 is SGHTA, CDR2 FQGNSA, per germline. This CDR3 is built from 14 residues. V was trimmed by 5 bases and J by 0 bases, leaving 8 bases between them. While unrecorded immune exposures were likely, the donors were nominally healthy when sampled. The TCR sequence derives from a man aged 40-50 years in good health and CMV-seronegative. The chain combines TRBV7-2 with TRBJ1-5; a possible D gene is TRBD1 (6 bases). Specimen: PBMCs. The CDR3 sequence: CASSPGDSNQPQHF. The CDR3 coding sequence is TGTGCCAGCAGCCCAGGGGATAGCAATCAGCCCCAGCATTTT.